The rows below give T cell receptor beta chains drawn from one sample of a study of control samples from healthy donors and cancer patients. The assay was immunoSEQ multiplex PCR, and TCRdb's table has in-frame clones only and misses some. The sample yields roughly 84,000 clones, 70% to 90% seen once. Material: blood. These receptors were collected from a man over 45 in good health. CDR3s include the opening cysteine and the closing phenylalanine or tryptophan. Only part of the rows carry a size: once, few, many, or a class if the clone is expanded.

CAISEWGYGKLFF,TRBV10-3,-
CATSDGTGVNTGELFF,TRBV24-1,-
CASSLYGRGQGTQYF,TRBV7-2,-
CASSQVRFEQYF,TRBV14,few
CVSSLGNWYGYTF,TRBV5-6,-
CASSDRSRGNTIYF,TRBV9,-
CASTPGQNTGELFF,TRBV19,-
CASSYSTGVPYSSGNTIYF,TRBV6-2/TRBV6-3,-
CASSPQGFSYNEQFF,TRBV18,-
CASSLVGGDSYNEQFF,TRBV7-2,-
CASSERGGELFF,TRBV6-1,once
CSVEGMLGGQTNYGYTF,TRBV29-1,-
CASSRGLSNQPQHF,TRBV4-1,-
CASSLAGMNTEAFF,TRBV5-1,once
CASSLGGSVMNTEAFF,TRBV7-2,-
CASRRQGIDQPQHF,TRBV2,-
CASSVLQGAHSNQPQHF,TRBV6-1,-
CASSARVNSPLHF,TRBV25-1,-
CSASVRGYEQYF,TRBV20-1,-
CASMRTGWATEAFF,TRBV2,-
CASSIDGGGLGKNIQYF,TRBV19,-
CASSESRQGRTEAFF,TRBV10-1,-
CASSLRTGVSSYEQYF,TRBV9,-
CASSLAGASNYGYTF,TRBV5-1,-
CASSLGGLTDTQYF,TRBV7-2,-
CASGEEGKNIQYF,TRBV2,-